There are many counts of the clone carrying this TCR beta chain. The sample originates from a study of regulatory T cells in long-lasting Graves disease. Time point of the sample: newly diagnosed GD, antithyroid drugs for less than 3 months. PBMC-derived RNA was used for the TCR library. To make TCR beta libraries, researchers used iRepertoire HTBI primers and Arm-PCR of CDR3 regions. Under the authors' procedure: Across all samples, approximately 64 TRBV segments and 15 or so TRBJ segments were identified. Using its own MiXCR run on the multiplex PCR reads, TCRdb lists one record per CDR3 protein. The V and J calls were determined by TCRdb, not by the authors. The sample includes about 520,000 distinct CDR3 sequences, 12% of them seen just once. The J segment lost 8 bases and the V segment lost 5 bases, leaving 9 bases of the junction unmatched. Germline V gene lookup returns CDR1 SEHNR and CDR2 FQNEAQ (reference sequence). CDR3 length: 15 amino acids.

These data were likewise used in another study, on T cells in Graves' hyperthyroidism and ophthalmopathy. From that report: Researchers report that a 13 V-J model separated ophthalmopathy from stable hyperthyroidism.

The sequenced sample was peripheral blood mononuclear cells (PBMCs), obtained at new diagnosis, from a patient treated with antithyroid drugs. The chain is built from TRBV7-9 and TRBJ2-1, with 10 bases identical to TRBD1. The clonotype originates from a woman aged 30 to 39 with Graves disease. CDR3 residues: CASSLRDRGLDEQFF. In nucleotides, the CDR3 is TGTGCCAGCAGCCTAAGGGACAGGGGTTTGGATGAGCAGTTCTTC.